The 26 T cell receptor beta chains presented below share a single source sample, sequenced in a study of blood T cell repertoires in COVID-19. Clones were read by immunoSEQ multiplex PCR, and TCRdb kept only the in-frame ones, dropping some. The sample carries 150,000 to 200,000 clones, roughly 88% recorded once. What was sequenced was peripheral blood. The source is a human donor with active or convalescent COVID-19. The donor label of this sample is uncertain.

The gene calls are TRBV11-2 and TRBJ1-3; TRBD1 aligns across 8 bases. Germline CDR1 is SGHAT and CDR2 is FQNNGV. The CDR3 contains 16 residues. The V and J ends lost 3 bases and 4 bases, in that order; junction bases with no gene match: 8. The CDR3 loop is CASSFTGQGPGNTIYF. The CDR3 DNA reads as TGTGCCAGCAGCTTCACCGGACAGGGCCCAGGAAACACCATATATTTT. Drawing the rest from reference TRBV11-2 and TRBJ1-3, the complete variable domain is EAGVAQSPRYKIIEKRQSVAFWCNPISGHATLYWYQQILGQGPKLLIQFQNNGVVDDSQLPKDRFSAERLKGVDSTLKIQPAKLEDSAVYLCASSFTGQGPGNTIYFGEGSWLTVV.

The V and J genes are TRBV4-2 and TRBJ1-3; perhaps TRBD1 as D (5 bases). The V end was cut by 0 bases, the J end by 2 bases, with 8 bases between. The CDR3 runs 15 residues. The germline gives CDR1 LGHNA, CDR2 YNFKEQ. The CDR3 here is CASSQEGGAGNTIYF. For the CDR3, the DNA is TGTGCCAGCAGCCAAGAGGGGGGAGCTGGAAACACCATATATTTT.

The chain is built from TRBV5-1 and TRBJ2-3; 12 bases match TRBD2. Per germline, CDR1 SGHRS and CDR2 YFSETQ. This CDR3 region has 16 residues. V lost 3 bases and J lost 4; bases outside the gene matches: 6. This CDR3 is CASSSRTSGIADTQYF. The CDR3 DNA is TGCGCCAGCAGCTCCCGGACTAGCGGGATAGCAGATACGCAGTATTTT. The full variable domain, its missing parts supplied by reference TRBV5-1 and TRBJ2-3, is KAGVTQTPRYLIKTRGQQVTLSCSPISGHRSVSWYQQTPGQGLQFLFEYFSETQRNKGNFPGRFSGRQFSNSRSEMNVSTLELGDSALYLCASSSRTSGIADTQYFGPGTRLTVL.

The chain's CDR3 is CASQRGGGDTQYF. CDR3 coding DNA: TGTGCCAGCCAGCGGGGGGGTGGAGATACGCAGTATTTT. The chain uses TRBV6-5 and TRBJ2-3; TRBD2 matches 10 bases. With 8 bases clipped from V and 5 bases from J, the junction kept 4 bases outside the gene matches. Germline CDR1 MNHEY, CDR2 SVGAGI. The CDR3 is 13 residues long.

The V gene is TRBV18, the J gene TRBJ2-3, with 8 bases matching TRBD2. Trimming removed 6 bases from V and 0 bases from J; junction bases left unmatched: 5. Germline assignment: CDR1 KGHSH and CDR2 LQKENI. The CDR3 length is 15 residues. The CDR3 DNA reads TGTGCCAGCTCGTCCGGGGGGGGCAGCACAGATACGCAGTATTTT. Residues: CASSSGGGSTDTQYF.

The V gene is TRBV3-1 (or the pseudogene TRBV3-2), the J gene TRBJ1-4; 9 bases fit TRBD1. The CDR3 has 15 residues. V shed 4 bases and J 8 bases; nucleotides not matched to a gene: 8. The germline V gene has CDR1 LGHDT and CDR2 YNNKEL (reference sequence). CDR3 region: CASSPWTGEGEKLFF. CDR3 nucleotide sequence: TGTGCCAGCAGCCCCTGGACAGGGGAGGGGGAAAAACTGTTTTTT.

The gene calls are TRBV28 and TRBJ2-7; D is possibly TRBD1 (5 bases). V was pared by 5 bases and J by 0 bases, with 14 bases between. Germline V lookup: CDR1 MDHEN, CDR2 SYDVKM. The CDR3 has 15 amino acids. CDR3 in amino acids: CASSLEDSPSYEQYF. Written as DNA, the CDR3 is TGTGCCAGCAGTCTAGAAGACAGTCCCTCCTACGAGCAGTACTTC.

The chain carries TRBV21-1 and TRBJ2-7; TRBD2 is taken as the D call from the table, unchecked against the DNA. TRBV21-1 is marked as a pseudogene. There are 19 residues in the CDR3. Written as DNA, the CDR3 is TGTGCCAGCAGCAAAGAAACGGGACTAGCGGGAGGATACTCCTACGAGCAGTACTTC. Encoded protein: CASSKETGLAGGYSYEQYF.

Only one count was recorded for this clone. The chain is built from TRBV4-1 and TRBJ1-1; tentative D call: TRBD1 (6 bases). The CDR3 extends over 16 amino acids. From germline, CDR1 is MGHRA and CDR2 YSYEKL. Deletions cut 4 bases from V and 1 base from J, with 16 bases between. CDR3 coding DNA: TGCGCCAGCAGCCTGAGACAGGCAGCTACGAACACTGAAGCTTTCTTT. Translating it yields CASSLRQAATNTEAFF.

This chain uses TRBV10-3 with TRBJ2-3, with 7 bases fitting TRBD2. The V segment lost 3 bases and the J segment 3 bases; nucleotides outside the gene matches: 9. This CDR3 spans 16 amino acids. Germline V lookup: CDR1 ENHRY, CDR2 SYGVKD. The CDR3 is CAISDNLRERTDTQYF. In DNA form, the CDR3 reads TGTGCCATCAGTGACAACTTGCGGGAGAGGACAGATACGCAGTATTTT.

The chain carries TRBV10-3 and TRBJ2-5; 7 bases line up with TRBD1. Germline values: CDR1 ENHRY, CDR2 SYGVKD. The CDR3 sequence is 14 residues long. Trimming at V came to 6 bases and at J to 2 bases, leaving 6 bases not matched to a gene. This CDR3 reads CAIRGTAKQETQYF. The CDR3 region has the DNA TGTGCCATCAGGGGGACAGCGAAACAAGAGACCCAGTACTTC.

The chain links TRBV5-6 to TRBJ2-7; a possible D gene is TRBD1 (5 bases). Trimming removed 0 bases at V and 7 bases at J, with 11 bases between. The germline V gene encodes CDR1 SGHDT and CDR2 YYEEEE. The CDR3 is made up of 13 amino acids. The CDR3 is CASSLVRTWEQYF. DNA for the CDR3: TGTGCCAGCAGCTTGGTGCGGACATGGGAGCAGTACTTC.

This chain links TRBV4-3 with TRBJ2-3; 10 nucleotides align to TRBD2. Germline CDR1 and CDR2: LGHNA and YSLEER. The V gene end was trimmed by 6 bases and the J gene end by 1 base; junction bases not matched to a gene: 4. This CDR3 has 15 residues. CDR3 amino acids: CASRQRGGGTDTQYF. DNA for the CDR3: TGCGCCAGCAGACAGCGGGGGGGCGGCACAGATACGCAGTATTTT.

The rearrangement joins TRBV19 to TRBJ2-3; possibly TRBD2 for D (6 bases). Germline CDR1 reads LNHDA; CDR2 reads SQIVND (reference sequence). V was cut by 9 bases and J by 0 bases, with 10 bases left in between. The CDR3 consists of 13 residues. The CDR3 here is CARRDSSTDTQYF. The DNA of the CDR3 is TGTGCCAGGCGGGACTCTAGCACAGATACGCAGTATTTT.

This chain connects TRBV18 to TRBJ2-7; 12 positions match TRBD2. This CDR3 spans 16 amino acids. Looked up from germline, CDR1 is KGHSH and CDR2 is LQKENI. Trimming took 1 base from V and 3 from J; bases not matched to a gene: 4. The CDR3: CASSPLLAGGLYEQYF. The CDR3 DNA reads TGTGCCAGCTCACCACTACTAGCGGGGGGCCTCTACGAGCAGTACTTC.

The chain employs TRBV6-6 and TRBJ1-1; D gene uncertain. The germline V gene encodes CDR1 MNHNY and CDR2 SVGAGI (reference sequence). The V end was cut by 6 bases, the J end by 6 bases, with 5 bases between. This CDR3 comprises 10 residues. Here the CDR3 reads CASRSSEAFF. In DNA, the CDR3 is TGTGCCAGCAGATCTTCTGAAGCTTTCTTT.

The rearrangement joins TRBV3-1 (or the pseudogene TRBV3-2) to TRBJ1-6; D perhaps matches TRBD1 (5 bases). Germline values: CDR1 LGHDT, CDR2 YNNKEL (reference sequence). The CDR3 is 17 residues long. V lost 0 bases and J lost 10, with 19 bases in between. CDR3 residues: CASSQERLGLRGSPLHF. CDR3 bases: TGTGCCAGCAGCCAAGAGAGGCTTGGGCTCCGGGGGTCACCCCTCCACTTT.

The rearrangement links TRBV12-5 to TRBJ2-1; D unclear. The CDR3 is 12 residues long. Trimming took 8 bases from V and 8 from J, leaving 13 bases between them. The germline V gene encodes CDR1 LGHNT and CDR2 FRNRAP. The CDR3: CASTVLRHEQFF. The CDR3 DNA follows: TGTGCTAGTACTGTATTACGTCATGAGCAGTTCTTC.

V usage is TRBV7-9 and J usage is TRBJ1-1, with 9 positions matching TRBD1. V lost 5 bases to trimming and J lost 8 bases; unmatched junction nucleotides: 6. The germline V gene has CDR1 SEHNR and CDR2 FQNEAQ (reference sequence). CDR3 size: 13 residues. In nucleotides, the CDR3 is TGTGCCAGCAGCCACACAGGGGGCGGGGAAGCTTTCTTT. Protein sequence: CASSHTGGGEAFF.

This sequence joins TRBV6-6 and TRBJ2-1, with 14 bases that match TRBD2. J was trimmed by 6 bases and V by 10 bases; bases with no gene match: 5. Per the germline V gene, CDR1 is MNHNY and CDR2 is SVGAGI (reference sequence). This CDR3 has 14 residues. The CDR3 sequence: CATRLAGGTNEQFF. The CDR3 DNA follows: TGTGCCACAAGACTAGCGGGGGGGACCAATGAGCAGTTCTTC.

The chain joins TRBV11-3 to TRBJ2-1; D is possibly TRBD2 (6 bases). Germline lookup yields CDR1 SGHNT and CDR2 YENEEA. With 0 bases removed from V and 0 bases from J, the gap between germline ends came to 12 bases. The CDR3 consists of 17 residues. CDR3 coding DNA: TGTGCCAGCAGCTTAGATCGCGGGGACGGCTCCTACAATGAGCAGTTCTTC. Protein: CASSLDRGDGSYNEQFF.

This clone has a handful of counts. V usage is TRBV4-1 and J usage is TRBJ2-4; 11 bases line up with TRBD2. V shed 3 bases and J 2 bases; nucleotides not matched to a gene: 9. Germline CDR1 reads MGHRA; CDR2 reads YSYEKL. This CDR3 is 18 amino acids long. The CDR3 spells CASSQGRVAGGPKNIQYF. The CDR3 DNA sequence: TGCGCCAGCAGCCAGGGAAGAGTAGCGGGGGGGCCCAAAAACATTCAGTACTTC.

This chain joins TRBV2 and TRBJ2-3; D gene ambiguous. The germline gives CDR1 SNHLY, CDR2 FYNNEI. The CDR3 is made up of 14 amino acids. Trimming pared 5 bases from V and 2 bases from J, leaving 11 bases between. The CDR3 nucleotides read TGTGCCAGCAGTATCGGAGAACTCACAGATACGCAGTATTTT. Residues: CASSIGELTDTQYF.

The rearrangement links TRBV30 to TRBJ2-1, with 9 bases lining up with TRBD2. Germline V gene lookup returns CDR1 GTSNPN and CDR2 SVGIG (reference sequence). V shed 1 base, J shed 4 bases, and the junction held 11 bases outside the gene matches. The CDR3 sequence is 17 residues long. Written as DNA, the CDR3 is TGTGCCTGGAGTGAAGACCCCGGGACTAGCCCTTACAATGAGCAGTTCTTC. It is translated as CAWSEDPGTSPYNEQFF.

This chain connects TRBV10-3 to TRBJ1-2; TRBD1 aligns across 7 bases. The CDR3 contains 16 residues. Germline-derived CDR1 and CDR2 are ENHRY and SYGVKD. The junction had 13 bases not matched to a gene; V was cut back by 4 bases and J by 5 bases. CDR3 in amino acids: CAISGGDRDAFYGYTF. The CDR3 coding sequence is TGTGCCATCAGTGGAGGAGACAGGGATGCTTTTTATGGCTACACCTTC.

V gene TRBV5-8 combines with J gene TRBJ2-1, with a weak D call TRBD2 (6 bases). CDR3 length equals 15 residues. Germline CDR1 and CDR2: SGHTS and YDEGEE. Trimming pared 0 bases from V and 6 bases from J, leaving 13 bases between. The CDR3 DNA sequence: TGTGCCAGCAGCTTGGCCGGGAGAATCGGCAATGAGCAGTTCTTC. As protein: CASSLAGRIGNEQFF.